This T cell receptor beta chain was captured in a study of PD-L1 blockade in urothelial cancer. The investigators introduced synthetic TCR analog templates into each PCR as spikes. The table came from immunoSEQ multiplex PCR; TCRdb's copy has only in-frame clones and leaves some out. Here the sample spans approximately 14,000 clones, roughly 90% being singletons. With 3 bases clipped from V and 4 bases from J, the junction kept 1 base outside the gene matches. The CDR3 is 13 residues long. From germline, CDR1 is SEHNR and CDR2 FQNEAQ (reference sequence). Study findings and constraints: Below-median TCR clonality that was measured in pretreatment blood predicted better survival.

As to this clone: What it binds is not known.

The clonotype was recovered from an older man with urothelial cancer. Sample: PBMCs, taken around atezolizumab (anti-PD-L1) treatment. The rearrangement links TRBV7-9 to TRBJ2-5, with 8 bases that match TRBD1. In DNA form, the CDR3 reads TGTGCCAGCAGCTTTGGACAGGGAGAGACCCAGTACTTC. This encodes CASSFGQGETQYF.